This note documents a single T cell receptor (beta chain) sequence. The age range of participants was about 18 to 100 years, with residence in approximately 25 US areas. Either two negative PCRs, clearance, or symptom resolution qualified Cohort 3 donors as recovered. The sample originates from a study of blood T cell repertoires in COVID-19. With 5 bases clipped from V and 1 base from J, the junction kept 7 bases outside the gene matches. This CDR3 has 15 residues. The germline V gene has CDR1 SGHTA and CDR2 FQGTGA. Some clones are missing from TCRdb's copy, which holds only in-frame ones; the method was immunoSEQ multiplex PCR. Here the sample spans 350,000 to 400,000 clones, over 85% being singletons.

The clonotype comes from a woman in her thirties who had recovered from COVID-19. The sequenced material came from PBMCs or T cells enriched from blood (not recorded which). The V gene is TRBV7-3, the J gene TRBJ2-5; 7 bases agree with TRBD2. CDR3 nucleotides: TGTGCCAGCAGCCCGCAGGCTAGCGGCCAAGAGACCCAGTACTTC. Encoded protein: CASSPQASGQETQYF.